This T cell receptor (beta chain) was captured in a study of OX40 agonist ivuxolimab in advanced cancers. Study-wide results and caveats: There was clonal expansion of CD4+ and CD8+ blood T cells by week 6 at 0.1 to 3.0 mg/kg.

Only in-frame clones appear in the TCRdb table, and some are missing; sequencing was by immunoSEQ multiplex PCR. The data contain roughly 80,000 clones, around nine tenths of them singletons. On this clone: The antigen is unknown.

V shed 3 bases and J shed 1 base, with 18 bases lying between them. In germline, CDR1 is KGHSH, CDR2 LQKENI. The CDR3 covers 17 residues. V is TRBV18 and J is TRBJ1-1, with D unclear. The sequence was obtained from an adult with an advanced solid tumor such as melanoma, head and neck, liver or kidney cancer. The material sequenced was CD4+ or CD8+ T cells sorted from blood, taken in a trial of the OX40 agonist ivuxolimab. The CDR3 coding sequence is TGTGCCAGCTCACCCCTCGCCTCTCGAGGATCGAACACTGAAGCTTTCTTT. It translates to CASSPLASRGSNTEAFF.